This TCR beta chain was identified in a study of cytomegalovirus exposure and HLA in healthy donors. Study-wide findings and caveats: Several V segments, TRBV6-2 and TRBV6-3 among them, could not be told apart and were dropped. Later analysis identified 15,000 to 20,000 TCR beta sequences associated with HLA alleles, using a false discovery rate threshold of 0.05.

With regard to this clone: The antigen is undetermined.

PCR employed 60 Vbeta and 13 Jbeta primers. Assay: immunoSEQ multiplex PCR; the TCRdb copy retains only in-frame clones and omits some. The table lists about 110,000 clones, 60% to 85% of them singletons, with 1.3% in the top ten. From germline, CDR1 is MGHDK and CDR2 SYGVNS. V trimming: 3 bases; J trimming: 4 bases; junction bases outside the gene matches: 6. CDR3 length: 15 residues. Material for sequencing was PBMCs. The origin of this receptor is a young woman in good health and CMV-seronegative. The chain couples TRBV25-1 to TRBJ2-7; 10 bases map to TRBD2. The CDR3 here is CASSDLAGVAYEQYF. In DNA, the CDR3 is TGTGCCAGCAGTGATCTAGCGGGAGTGGCGTACGAGCAGTACTTC.